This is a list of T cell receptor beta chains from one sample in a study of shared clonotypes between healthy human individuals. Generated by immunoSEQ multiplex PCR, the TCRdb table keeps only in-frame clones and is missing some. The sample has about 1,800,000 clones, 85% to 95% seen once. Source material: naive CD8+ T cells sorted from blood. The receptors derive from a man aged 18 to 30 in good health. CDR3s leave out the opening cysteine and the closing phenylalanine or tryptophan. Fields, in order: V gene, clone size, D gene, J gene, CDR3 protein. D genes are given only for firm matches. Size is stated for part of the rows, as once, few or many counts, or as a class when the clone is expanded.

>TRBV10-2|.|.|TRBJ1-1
ASNSPAMNTEAF
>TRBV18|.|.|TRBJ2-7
ASSPGWEQY
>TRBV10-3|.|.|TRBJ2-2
AISESGGMVVNTGELF
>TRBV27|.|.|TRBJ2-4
ASSLRAAIAKNIQY
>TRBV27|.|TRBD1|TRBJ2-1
ASSLRTGSYNEQF
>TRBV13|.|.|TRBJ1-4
ASSSSGWEKLF
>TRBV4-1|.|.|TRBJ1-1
ASSQSQGGNTEAF
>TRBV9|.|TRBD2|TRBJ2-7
ASSGTSGGLSYEQY
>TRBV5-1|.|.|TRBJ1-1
ASSLGGTLEGRTEAF
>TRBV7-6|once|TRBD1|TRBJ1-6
ASSSGQDNSPLH